The entry that follows covers one T cell receptor beta chain sequence. The antigen remains undetermined. This entry comes from a study of T cell responses to AZD1222 COVID-19 vaccine. Study context: Second doses at about 4 or about 12 weeks were pooled.

Study observations and caveats: After two AZD1222 doses, spike-specific TCR breadth and depth rose versus day 0. White British donors predominated, females outnumbered males, and clonal diversity was possibly underestimated.

Sequencing was performed with immunoSEQ multiplex PCR; in TCRdb, only in-frame clones are kept and a portion is missing. The sample shows 170,000 or so clones, roughly 90% of them seen only once. CDR1 is LNHNV, CDR2 YYDKDF, per germline (reference sequence). The CDR3 contains 14 residues. Trimming took off 8 bases at V and 1 base at J, with 11 bases between the two ends. The sequencing used peripheral blood, collected on day 0 of AZD1222 vaccination. This rearrangement joins TRBV15 to TRBJ1-4; D is unresolved. This receptor was taken from an adult in good health. CDR3 sequence reads: CATLGWGTNEKLFF. The DNA for the CDR3 is TGTGCCACCCTCGGATGGGGAACTAATGAAAAACTGTTTTTT.